These 19 T cell receptor beta chains came from one sample sequenced in a study of vaccination effects on CD4 cells after COVID-19. These TCRs are of unknown antigen specificity. Sequencing was preceded by expansion of antigen-specific CD4+ T cells with viral peptide pools in the ViraFEST assay. CD4+ T cell isolation took place after 10 days of culture. As their vaccination, participants received two doses of either BNT162b2 or mRNA-1273. Sequencing used immunoSEQ multiplex PCR; TCRdb keeps in-frame clones, though not all of them. The top ten clones hold about 8.7% of a sample with 25,000 to 40,000 clones, about two thirds of them seen once. The material sequenced was CD4+ T cells from PBMCs cultured with SARS-CoV-2 spike peptides, taken after COVID-19 vaccination. The receptors were gathered from a human donor who received a COVID-19 vaccine.

This sequence joins TRBV2 and TRBJ2-1; the match to TRBD2 covers 7 bases. There are 15 residues in the CDR3. Germline V lookup: CDR1 SNHLY, CDR2 FYNNEI. Trimming removed 2 bases from V and 3 bases from J; junction bases left unmatched: 4. CDR3 sequence reads: CASSEISGVYNEQFF. CDR3 DNA sequence: TGTGCCAGCAGTGAAATCAGCGGGGTCTACAATGAGCAGTTCTTC.

The chain has TRBV10-2 and TRBJ1-6; possible D gene TRBD1, 6 bases. The CDR3 has 13 residues. Germline CDR1 and CDR2: WSHSY and SAAADI. Deletions cut 6 bases from V and 5 bases from J, with 8 bases between. CDR3 coding DNA: TGCGCCAGCAGGGACAGAGATAATTCACCCCTCCACTTT. Amino acid sequence: CASRDRDNSPLHF.

There are a few counts of this clone. The chain links TRBV10-3 to TRBJ1-3, with 10 bases matching TRBD1. The V and J ends lost 9 bases and 2 bases, in that order; junction bases with no gene match: 1. Per germline, CDR1 ENHRY and CDR2 SYGVKD. This CDR3 spans 13 amino acids. CDR3 sequence reads: CAMTGGPGNTIYF. The CDR3 DNA is TGTGCCATGACAGGGGGCCCTGGAAACACCATATATTTT.

The chain combines TRBV5-6 with TRBJ2-7; D is uncertain. This CDR3 comprises 14 residues. Germline values: CDR1 SGHDT, CDR2 YYEEEE. The V gene lost 0 bases and the J gene lost 0 bases, with 7 bases spanning the gap. CDR3 sequence reads: CASSLVGDSYEQYF. The CDR3 DNA follows: TGTGCCAGCAGCTTGGTTGGCGACTCCTACGAGCAGTACTTC. Variable domain in full (rest from reference TRBV5-6 and TRBJ2-7): DAGVTQSPTHLIKTRGQQVTLRCSPKSGHDTVSWYQQALGQGPQFIFQYYEEEERQRGNFPDRFSGHQFPNYSSELNVNALLLGDSALYLCASSLVGDSYEQYFGPGTRLTVT.

This clone appeared once. The chain couples TRBV5-1 to TRBJ1-1; maybe TRBD1 (5 bases). In germline, CDR1 is SGHRS, CDR2 YFSETQ. The CDR3 has 14 residues. The V end lost 2 bases, the J end lost 0 bases, and 8 bases lay between the germline ends. The CDR3 is CASSLQVMNTEAFF. In DNA, the CDR3 is TGCGCCAGCAGCTTACAGGTGATGAACACTGAAGCTTTCTTT. Full variable domain (rest looked up from reference TRBV5-1 and TRBJ1-1): KAGVTQTPRYLIKTRGQQVTLSCSPISGHRSVSWYQQTPGQGLQFLFEYFSETQRNKGNFPGRFSGRQFSNSRSEMNVSTLELGDSALYLCASSLQVMNTEAFFGQGTRLTVV.

The chain links TRBV5-1 to TRBJ2-4; either TRBD1 or TRBD2 may supply D (6 bases each). The germline V gene encodes CDR1 SGHRS and CDR2 YFSETQ. This CDR3 has 18 amino acids. V gave up 4 bases and J gave up 3 bases, with 23 bases separating them. The chain's CDR3 is CASSPLFPGAGGKNIQYF. The CDR3 DNA sequence: TGCGCCAGCAGCCCTTTGTTTCCAGGGGCCGGGGGCAAAAACATTCAGTACTTC.

Of note for this clone: Sequence at one end of the junction differs from germline and may be a read error. The genes are TRBV19 and TRBJ1-2, with a possible D match to TRBD1 (6 bases). Germline V CDR1 and CDR2: LNHDA, SQIVND (reference sequence). The CDR3 is 13 amino acids. CDR3 in amino acids: CASSIGGYYGYTF. DNA for the CDR3: TGTGCCAGTAGCATAGGGGGTTACTATGGCTACACCTTC.

The chain has TRBV11-1 and TRBJ2-5; D unclear. CDR1 and CDR2 (germline): SGHAT, FQDESV (reference sequence). CDR3 length equals 14 residues. V was trimmed by 2 bases and J by 2 bases, leaving 9 bases between them. In nucleotides, the CDR3 is TGTGCCAGCAGCTTATCGATGGGACAAGAGACCCAGTACTTC. This sequence encodes CASSLSMGQETQYF. Full variable domain (rest looked up from reference TRBV11-1 and TRBJ2-5): EAEVAQSPRYKITEKSQAVAFWCDPISGHATLYWYRQILGQGPELLVQFQDESVVDDSQLPKDRFSAERLKGVDSTLKIQPAELGDSAMYLCASSLSMGQETQYFGPGTRLLVL.

On this clone itself: A read error may produce the germline difference seen at one junction end. The rearrangement uses TRBV10-3 and TRBJ2-6, with 10 positions matching TRBD1. CDR3 size: 14 residues. The germline gives CDR1 ENHRY, CDR2 SYGVKD. CDR3 protein: CAVRQGAGANVLTF. CDR3 sequence (DNA): TGTGCCGTCAGACAGGGGGCAGGGGCCAACGTCCTGACTTTC.

This clone was detected once. V is TRBV10-3 and J is TRBJ2-3, with D perhaps TRBD2 (6 bases). V gave up 6 bases and J gave up 4 bases, with 17 bases separating them. CDR1 ENHRY and CDR2 SYGVKD come from the germline V gene. There are 15 residues in the CDR3. The DNA for the CDR3 is TGTGCCATCAGGGGGCAGGGAGGCCGGGCAGATACGCAGTATTTT. It encodes CAIRGQGGRADTQYF.

This clone was picked up a small number of times. The CDR3 nucleotides are TGTGCCAGCAGTCAACCTGGGTGGAACACTGAAGCTTTCTTT. It is translated as CASSQPGWNTEAFF. The chain has TRBV3-1 (or the pseudogene TRBV3-2) and TRBJ1-1; no clear D gene. Germline V lookup: CDR1 LGHDT, CDR2 YNNKEL (reference sequence). V lost 6 bases and J 1 base, leaving 12 bases between the germline ends. CDR3 length equals 14 residues.

The V and J genes are TRBV18 and TRBJ1-5, with D hard to call. The CDR3 spans 13 residues. V lost 2 bases, J lost 7 bases, and 9 bases lay in between. The germline V gene encodes CDR1 KGHSH and CDR2 LQKENI. The CDR3 spells CASSPGSDQPQHF. In nucleotides, the CDR3 is TGTGCCAGCTCACCAGGGAGTGACCAGCCCCAGCATTTT.

The chain couples TRBV19 to TRBJ2-1, with 12 bases identical to TRBD1. Trimming removed 8 bases from V and 8 bases from J; junction bases left unmatched: 4. Germline V gene data show CDR1 as LNHDA and CDR2 as SQIVND (reference sequence). This CDR3 has 13 amino acids. CDR3 sequence (DNA): TGTGCCAGTCGGGACAGGGGGCTCTATGAGCAGTTCTTC. This encodes CASRDRGLYEQFF.

The chain employs TRBV5-1 and TRBJ2-3; D is perhaps TRBD1 or TRBD2 (7 bases each). V lost 5 bases and J 2 bases, leaving 15 bases between the germline ends. Germline lookup yields CDR1 SGHRS and CDR2 YFSETQ. CDR3 length equals 15 residues. Here the CDR3 DNA reads TGCGCCAGCAGATCAGGGGGGGGGCTCACAGATACGCAGTATTTT. Protein: CASRSGGGLTDTQYF.

The V gene is TRBV29-1, the J gene TRBJ1-2; D is uncertain. Per germline, CDR1 SQVTM and CDR2 ANQGSEA. The CDR3 extends over 12 amino acids. The V gene lost 7 bases and the J gene lost 0 bases, with 9 bases spanning the gap. CDR3: CSDNDPNYGYTF. In nucleotides, the CDR3 is TGCAGCGATAATGATCCTAACTATGGCTACACCTTC.

In this sample, this clone turned up a few times. CDR3 sequence: CASSSRGGTFANTGELFF. CDR3 nucleotide sequence: TGTGCCAGCAGCTCTAGGGGTGGGACGTTTGCGAACACCGGGGAGCTGTTTTTT. The chain is built from TRBV7-9 and TRBJ2-2; D is possibly TRBD1 or TRBD2 (5 bases each). CDR1 SEHNR and CDR2 FQNEAQ come from the germline V gene (reference sequence). V was pared by 4 bases and J by 0 bases, with 18 bases between. This CDR3 has 18 amino acids.

The rearrangement uses TRBV5-1 and TRBJ1-4; 8 bases are shared with TRBD1. The CDR3 is 16 residues long. V shed 4 bases and J 8 bases; nucleotides not matched to a gene: 13. From germline, CDR1 is SGHRS and CDR2 YFSETQ. The DNA for the CDR3 is TGCGCCAGCAGCGGGACAGGCGTATCGTTGAAAGAAAAACTGTTTTTT. Protein sequence: CASSGTGVSLKEKLFF.

The chain links TRBV6-5 to TRBJ2-5; the D gene is possibly TRBD2 (5 bases). The CDR3 sequence is 13 residues long. V lost 4 bases and J 2 bases, leaving 8 bases between the germline ends. Germline CDR1 MNHEY, CDR2 SVGAGI. CDR3 loop: CASSFSGQETQYF. In DNA, the CDR3 is TGTGCCAGCAGTTTCAGCGGTCAAGAGACCCAGTACTTC.

The rearrangement uses TRBV7-8 and TRBJ2-7; D not certain. Trimming took off 0 bases at V and 4 bases at J, with 10 bases between the two ends. CDR3 length: 14 residues. Germline V gene sequence: CDR1 SGHVS, CDR2 FQNEAQ. CDR3 protein: CASSLARKKYEQYF. The CDR3 nucleotides read TGTGCCAGCAGCTTAGCGCGGAAGAAATACGAGCAGTACTTC.